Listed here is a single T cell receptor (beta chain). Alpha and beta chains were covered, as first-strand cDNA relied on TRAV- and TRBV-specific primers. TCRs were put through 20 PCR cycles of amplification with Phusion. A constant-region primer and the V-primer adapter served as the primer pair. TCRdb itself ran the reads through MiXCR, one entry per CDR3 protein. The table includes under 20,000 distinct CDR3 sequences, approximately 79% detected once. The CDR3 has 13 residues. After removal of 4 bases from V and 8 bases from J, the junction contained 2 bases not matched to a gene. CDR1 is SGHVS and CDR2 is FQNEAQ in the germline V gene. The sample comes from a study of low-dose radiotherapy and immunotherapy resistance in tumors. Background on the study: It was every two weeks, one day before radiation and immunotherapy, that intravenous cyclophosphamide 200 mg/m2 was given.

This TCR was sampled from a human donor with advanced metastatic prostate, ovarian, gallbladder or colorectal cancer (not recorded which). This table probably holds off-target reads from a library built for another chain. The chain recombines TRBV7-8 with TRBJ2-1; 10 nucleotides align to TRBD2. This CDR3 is CASSSLAGDEQFF. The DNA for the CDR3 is TGTGCCAGCAGCTCCCTAGCGGGAGATGAGCAGTTCTTC.